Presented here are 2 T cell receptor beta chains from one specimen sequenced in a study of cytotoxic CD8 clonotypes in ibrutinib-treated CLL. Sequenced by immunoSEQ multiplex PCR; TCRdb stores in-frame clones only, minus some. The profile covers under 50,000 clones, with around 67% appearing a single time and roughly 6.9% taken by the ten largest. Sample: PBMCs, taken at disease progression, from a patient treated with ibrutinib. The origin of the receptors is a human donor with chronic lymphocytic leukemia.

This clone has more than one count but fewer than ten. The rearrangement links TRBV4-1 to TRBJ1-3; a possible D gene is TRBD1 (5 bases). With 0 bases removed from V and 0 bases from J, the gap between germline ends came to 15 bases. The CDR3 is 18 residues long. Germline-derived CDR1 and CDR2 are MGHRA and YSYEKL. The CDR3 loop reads CASSQDRRGPNSGNTIYF. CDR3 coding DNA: TGCGCCAGCAGCCAAGATCGGAGGGGCCCCAACTCTGGAAACACCATATATTTT.

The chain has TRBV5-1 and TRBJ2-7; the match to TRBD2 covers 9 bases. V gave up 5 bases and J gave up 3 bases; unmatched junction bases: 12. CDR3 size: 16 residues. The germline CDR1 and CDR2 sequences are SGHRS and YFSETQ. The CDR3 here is CASSLDMASGNYEQYF. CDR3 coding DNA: TGCGCCAGCAGTCTGGACATGGCTAGCGGGAACTACGAGCAGTACTTC.